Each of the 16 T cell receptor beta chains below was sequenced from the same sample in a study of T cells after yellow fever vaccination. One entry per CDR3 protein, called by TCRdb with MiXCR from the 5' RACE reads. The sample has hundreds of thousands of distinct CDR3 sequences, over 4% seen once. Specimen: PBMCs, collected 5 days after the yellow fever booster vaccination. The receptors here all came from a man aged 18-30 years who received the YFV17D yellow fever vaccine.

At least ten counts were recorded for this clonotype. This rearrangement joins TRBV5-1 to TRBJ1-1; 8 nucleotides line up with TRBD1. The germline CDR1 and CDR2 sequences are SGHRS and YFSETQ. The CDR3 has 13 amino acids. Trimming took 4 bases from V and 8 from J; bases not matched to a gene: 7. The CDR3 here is CASSPGQEREAFF. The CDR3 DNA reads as TGCGCCAGCAGCCCGGGACAGGAACGGGAAGCTTTCTTT.

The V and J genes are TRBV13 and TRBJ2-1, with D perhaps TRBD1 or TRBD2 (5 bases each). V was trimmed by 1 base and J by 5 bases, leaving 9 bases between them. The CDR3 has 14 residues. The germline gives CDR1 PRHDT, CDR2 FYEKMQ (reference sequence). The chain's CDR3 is CASSLAMGDNEQFF. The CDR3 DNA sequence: TGTGCCAGCAGCTTAGCTATGGGGGACAATGAGCAGTTCTTC.

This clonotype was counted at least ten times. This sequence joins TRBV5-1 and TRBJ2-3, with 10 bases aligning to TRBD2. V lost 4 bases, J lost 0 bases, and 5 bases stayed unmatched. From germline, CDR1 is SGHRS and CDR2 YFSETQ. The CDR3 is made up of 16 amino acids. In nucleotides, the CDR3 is TGCGCCAGCAGCCTTAGCGGGGGGACTAGCACAGATACGCAGTATTTT. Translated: CASSLSGGTSTDTQYF.

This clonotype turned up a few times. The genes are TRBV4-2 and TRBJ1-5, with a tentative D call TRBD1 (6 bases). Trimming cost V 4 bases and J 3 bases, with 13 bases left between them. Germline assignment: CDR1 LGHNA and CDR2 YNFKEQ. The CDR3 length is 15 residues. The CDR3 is CASSPWAGDNQPQHF. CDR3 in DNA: TGTGCCAGCAGCCCCTGGGCAGGGGACAATCAGCCCCAGCATTTT.

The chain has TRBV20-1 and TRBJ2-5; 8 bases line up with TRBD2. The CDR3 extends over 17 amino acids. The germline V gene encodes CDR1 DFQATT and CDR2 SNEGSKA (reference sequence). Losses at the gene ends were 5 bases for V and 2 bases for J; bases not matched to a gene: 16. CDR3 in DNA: TGCAGTGCTCCCCCCCCGGTGGCGGGGGGCTTTCAAGAGACCCAGTACTTC. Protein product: CSAPPPVAGGFQETQYF.

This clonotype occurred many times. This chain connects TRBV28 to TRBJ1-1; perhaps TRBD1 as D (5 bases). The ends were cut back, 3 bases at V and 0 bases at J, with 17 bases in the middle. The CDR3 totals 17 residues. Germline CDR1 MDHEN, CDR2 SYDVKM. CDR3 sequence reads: CASSFWNRWGMNTEAFF. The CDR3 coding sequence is TGTGCCAGCAGTTTTTGGAATCGGTGGGGGATGAACACTGAAGCTTTCTTT.

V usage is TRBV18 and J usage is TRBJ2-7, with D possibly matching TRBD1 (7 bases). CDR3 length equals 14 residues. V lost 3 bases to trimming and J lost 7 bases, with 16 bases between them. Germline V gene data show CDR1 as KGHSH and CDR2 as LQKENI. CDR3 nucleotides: TGTGCCAGCTCACCGGAGGGGGCGGCGGGAGAGCAGTACTTC. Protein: CASSPEGAAGEQYF.

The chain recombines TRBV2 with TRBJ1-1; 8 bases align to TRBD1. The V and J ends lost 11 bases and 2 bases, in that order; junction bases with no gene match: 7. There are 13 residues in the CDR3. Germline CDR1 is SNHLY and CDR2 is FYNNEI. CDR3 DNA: TGTGCCGTTGGAGGGACAGGAAACACTGAAGCTTTCTTT. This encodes CAVGGTGNTEAFF.

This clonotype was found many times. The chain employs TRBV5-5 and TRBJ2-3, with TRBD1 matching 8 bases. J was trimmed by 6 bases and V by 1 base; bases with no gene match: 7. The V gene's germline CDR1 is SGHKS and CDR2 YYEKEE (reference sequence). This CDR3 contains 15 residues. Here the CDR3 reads CASSLSGQDQDTQYF. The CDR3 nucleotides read TGTGCCAGCAGCTTGTCGGGACAGGACCAGGATACGCAGTATTTT.

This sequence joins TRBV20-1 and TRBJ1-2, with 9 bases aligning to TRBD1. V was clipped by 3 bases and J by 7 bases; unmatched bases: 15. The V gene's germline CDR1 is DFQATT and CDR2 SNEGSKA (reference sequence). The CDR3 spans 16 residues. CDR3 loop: CSASLQQQGAVGGYTF. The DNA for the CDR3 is TGCAGTGCTAGCCTGCAACAACAGGGGGCGGTGGGTGGCTACACCTTC.

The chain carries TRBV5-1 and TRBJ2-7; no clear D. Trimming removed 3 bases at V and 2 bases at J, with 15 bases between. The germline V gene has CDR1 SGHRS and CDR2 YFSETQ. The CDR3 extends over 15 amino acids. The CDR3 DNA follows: TGCGCCAGCAGCTCAACATGGACGGACCCCTACGAGCAGTACTTC. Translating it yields CASSSTWTDPYEQYF.

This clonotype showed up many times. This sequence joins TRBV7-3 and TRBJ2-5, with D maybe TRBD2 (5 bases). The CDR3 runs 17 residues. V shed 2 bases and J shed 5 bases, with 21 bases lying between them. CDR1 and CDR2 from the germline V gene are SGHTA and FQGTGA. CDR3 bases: TGTGCCAGCAGCTTAGGACTCAGCCTCTCGTCCGAGGAGACCCAGTACTTC. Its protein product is CASSLGLSLSSEETQYF.

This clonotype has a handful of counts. The CDR3 is CSAIQGSNEQFF. The CDR3 nucleotides are TGCAGTGCTATACAGGGGAGCAATGAGCAGTTCTTC. This chain joins TRBV20-1 and TRBJ2-1; TRBD1 matches at 7 bases. This CDR3 has 12 amino acids. Germline CDR1 is DFQATT and CDR2 is SNEGSKA (reference sequence). V gave up 4 bases and J gave up 6 bases; unmatched junction bases: 3.

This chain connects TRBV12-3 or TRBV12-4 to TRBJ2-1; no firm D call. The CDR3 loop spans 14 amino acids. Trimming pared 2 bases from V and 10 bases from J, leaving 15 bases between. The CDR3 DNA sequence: TGTGCCAGCAGTTTAATGGGGAATCGAGGAGAGCAGTTCTTC. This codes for CASSLMGNRGEQFF.

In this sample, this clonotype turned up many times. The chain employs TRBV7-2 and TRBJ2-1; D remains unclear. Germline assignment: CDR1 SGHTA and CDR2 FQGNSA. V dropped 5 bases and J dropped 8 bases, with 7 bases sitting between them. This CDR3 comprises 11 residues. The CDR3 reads CASSPQYEQFF. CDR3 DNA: TGTGCCAGCAGCCCACAGTATGAGCAGTTCTTC.

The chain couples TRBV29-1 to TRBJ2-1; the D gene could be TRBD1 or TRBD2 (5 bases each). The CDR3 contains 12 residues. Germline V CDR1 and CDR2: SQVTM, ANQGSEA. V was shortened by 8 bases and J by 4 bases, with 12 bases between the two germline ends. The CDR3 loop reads CSSGTEYNEQFF. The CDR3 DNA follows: TGCAGCTCCGGGACGGAGTACAATGAGCAGTTCTTC.